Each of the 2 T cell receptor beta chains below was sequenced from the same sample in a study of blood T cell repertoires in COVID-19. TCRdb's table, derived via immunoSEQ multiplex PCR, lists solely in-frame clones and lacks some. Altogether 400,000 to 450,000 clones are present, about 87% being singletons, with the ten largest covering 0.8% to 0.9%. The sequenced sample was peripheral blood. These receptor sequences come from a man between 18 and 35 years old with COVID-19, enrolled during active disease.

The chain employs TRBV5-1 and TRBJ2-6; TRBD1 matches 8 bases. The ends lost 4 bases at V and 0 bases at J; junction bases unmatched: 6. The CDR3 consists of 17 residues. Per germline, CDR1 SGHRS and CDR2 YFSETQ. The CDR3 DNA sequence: TGCGCCAGCAGCCCCGGGACAGGAGACTCTGGGGCCAACGTCCTGACTTTC. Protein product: CASSPGTGDSGANVLTF.

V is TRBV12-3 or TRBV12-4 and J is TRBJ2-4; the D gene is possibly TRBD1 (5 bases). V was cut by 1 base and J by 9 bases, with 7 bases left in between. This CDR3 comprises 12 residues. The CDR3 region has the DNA TGTGCCAGCAGTTTAGGAAGGGGCATTCAGTACTTC. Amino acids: CASSLGRGIQYF.